This T cell receptor beta chain was sequenced in a study of cytomegalovirus exposure and HLA in healthy donors. The V segment lost 5 bases and the J segment 6 bases; nucleotides outside the gene matches: 6. This CDR3 is 13 amino acids long. Germline V gives CDR1 SNHLY, CDR2 FYNNEI. Method: immunoSEQ multiplex PCR; TCRdb's copy keeps in-frame clones and lacks some. In the table there are 150,000 to 200,000 clones, 85% of which are singletons. The gene calls are TRBV2 and TRBJ2-7; 8 nucleotides align to TRBD1. The source material was PBMCs. The TCR comes from a man aged 18 to 30 in good health and CMV-seropositive. The CDR3 DNA reads as TGTGCCAGCAGTAATGACAGGGGAAGCGAGCAGTACTTC. The encoded protein is CASSNDRGSEQYF. The full variable domain, completed using reference TRBV2 and TRBJ2-7, is EPEVTQTPSHQVTQMGQEVILRCVPISNHLYFYWYRQILGQKVEFLVSFYNNEISEKSEIFDDQFSVERPDGSNFTLKIRSTKLEDSAMYFCASSNDRGSEQYFGPGTRLTVT.